This entry lists 10 T cell receptor beta chains sequenced from one sample in a study of blood T cell repertoires in COVID-19. Sequenced by immunoSEQ multiplex PCR; TCRdb stores in-frame clones only, minus some. Here the sample spans nearly 100,000 clones, approximately 82% being singletons. What was sequenced was peripheral blood. These receptors came from a man between 65 and 85 years old with acute or convalescent COVID-19.

V is TRBV9 and J is TRBJ2-3, with TRBD2 matching over 11 bases. With 3 bases clipped from V and 1 base from J, the junction kept 7 bases outside the gene matches. The CDR3 consists of 17 residues. The germline gives CDR1 SGDLS, CDR2 YYNGEE. The CDR3 DNA follows: TGTGCCAGCAGCGCCTACGCGACTAGCGGGGGCACAGATACGCAGTATTTT. It encodes CASSAYATSGGTDTQYF.

The genes are TRBV10-3 and TRBJ1-1; D not resolved. The CDR3 is made up of 14 amino acids. V was cut by 9 bases and J by 4 bases, with 18 bases left in between. Germline V gene lookup returns CDR1 ENHRY and CDR2 SYGVKD. The CDR3 protein is CAIDSRAGSTEAFF. The CDR3 DNA follows: TGTGCCATTGACTCTAGGGCGGGGAGCACTGAAGCTTTCTTT.

The rearrangement uses TRBV30 and TRBJ1-1; no firm D call. V was shortened by 1 base and J by 0 bases, with 6 bases between the two germline ends. CDR3 length: 13 amino acids. Germline V lookup: CDR1 GTSNPN, CDR2 SVGIG (reference sequence). The CDR3 protein is CAWSAVLNTEAFF. CDR3 nucleotide sequence: TGTGCCTGGAGTGCGGTCCTGAACACTGAAGCTTTCTTT. Full variable domain (remainder filled in from reference TRBV30 and TRBJ1-1): SQTIHQWPATLVQPVGSPLSLECTVEGTSNPNLYWYRQAAGRGLQLLFYSVGIGQISSEVPQNLSASRPQDRQFILSSKKLLLSDSGFYLCAWSAVLNTEAFFGQGTRLTVV.

J is TRBJ2-2 and V is TRBV6-5, with a tentative D call TRBD1 (6 bases). V gave up 7 bases and J gave up 3 bases, with 15 bases separating them. This CDR3 spans 15 amino acids. Germline values: CDR1 MNHEY, CDR2 SVGAGI. The CDR3 DNA sequence: TGTGCCAGCACCTTTAGGGGGTTGGACACCGGGGAGCTGTTTTTT. Amino acid sequence: CASTFRGLDTGELFF.

The chain combines TRBV5-1 with TRBJ2-3; D perhaps matches TRBD2 (5 bases). The CDR3 spans 11 residues. V lost 5 bases and J 8 bases, leaving 9 bases between the germline ends. From germline, CDR1 is SGHRS and CDR2 YFSETQ. This CDR3 reads CASRNEGTQYF. The CDR3 DNA reads as TGCGCCAGCAGGAATGAGGGTACGCAGTATTTT. The full variable domain, its missing parts supplied by reference TRBV5-1 and TRBJ2-3, is KAGVTQTPRYLIKTRGQQVTLSCSPISGHRSVSWYQQTPGQGLQFLFEYFSETQRNKGNFPGRFSGRQFSNSRSEMNVSTLELGDSALYLCASRNEGTQYFGPGTRLTVL.

This clone was seen a single time. The CDR3 nucleotides are TGTGCCAGCAGTTACTACGAATCAGGGCGCGCTAACTATGGCTACACCTTC. Amino acid sequence: CASSYYESGRANYGYTF. V is TRBV28 and J is TRBJ1-2, with D possibly TRBD1 on 5 matching bases. Germline lookup yields CDR1 MDHEN and CDR2 SYDVKM. Trimming left V 4 bases short and J 0 bases short, with 18 bases between. This CDR3 comprises 17 residues.

The rearrangement uses TRBV4-3 and TRBJ2-5; TRBD1 aligns across 10 bases. The CDR3 loop spans 16 amino acids. Germline CDR1 is LGHNA and CDR2 is YSLEER. Unmatched junction bases numbered 5, after V lost 0 bases and J lost 4 bases. DNA for the CDR3: TGCGCCAGCAGCCAAGACCGGACAGGGGGGGGAGAGACCCAGTACTTC. Its translation is CASSQDRTGGGETQYF.

This clone was detected once. V gene TRBV9 combines with J gene TRBJ1-4; tentatively, D is TRBD1 (6 bases). Germline loops: CDR1 SGDLS, CDR2 YYNGEE. The CDR3 sequence is 15 residues long. Trimming took 1 base from V and 5 from J, leaving 12 bases between them. The CDR3 here is CASSVKTGGNEKLFF. CDR3 sequence (DNA): TGTGCCAGCAGCGTAAAGACAGGCGGGAATGAAAAACTGTTTTTT.

This clone appeared once. The CDR3 coding sequence is TGTGCCAGCAGCTTAGGCAGGGGGCGGACTGAAGCTTTCTTT. Translating it yields CASSLGRGRTEAFF. The V and J genes are TRBV7-6 and TRBJ1-1; 8 bases are shared with TRBD1. The germline CDR1 and CDR2 sequences are SGHVS and FNYEAQ. The CDR3 consists of 14 residues. The J segment lost 5 bases and the V segment lost 1 base, leaving 3 bases of the junction unmatched.

This clone was seen a handful of times. The same CDR3 can be traced to other DNA sequences in this sample. The chain employs TRBV5-1 and TRBJ2-1; D remains unclear. Germline CDR1 is SGHRS and CDR2 is YFSETQ. This CDR3 spans 14 amino acids. V shed 2 bases and J shed 4 bases, with 10 bases lying between them. As DNA, the CDR3 is TGCGCCAGCAGCTTAGGAGAAGGTTACAATGAGCAGTTCTTC. Translation: CASSLGEGYNEQFF.